This entry is about one TCR beta chain. Libraries were prepared by immunoSEQ multiplex PCR; TCRdb keeps only in-frame clonotypes and omits some of them. This sample has some 14,000 clones, with more than 60% found just once. This sample is drawn from a study of tumor-infiltrating lymphocytes in localized non-small cell lung cancer. About the study: Patients included smokers and never-smokers with various histologies, some sampled after neoadjuvant chemotherapy.

Germline CDR1 reads MDHEN; CDR2 reads SYDVKM. Trimming took off 7 bases at V and 1 base at J, with 14 bases between the two ends. This CDR3 is built from 14 residues. The receptor comes from a human donor with non-small cell lung cancer. The sample consisted of lung tumor tissue. The chain links TRBV28 to TRBJ2-7; D remains unclear. This chain's CDR3 is CASTRVSPSYEQYF. DNA of the CDR3: TGTGCCAGCACTCGGGTTTCCCCATCCTACGAGCAGTACTTC. The variable domain in full, completed from reference TRBV28 and TRBJ2-7, reads DVKVTQSSRYLVKRTGEKVFLECVQDMDHENMFWYRQDPGLGLRLIYFSYDVKMKEKGDIPEGYSVSREKKERFSLILESASTNQTSMYLCASTRVSPSYEQYFGPGTRLTVT.